This T cell receptor beta chain was retrieved from a study of shared clonotypes between healthy human individuals. Study at large: Each donor contributed plates that comprised three CD4 naive, three CD4 memory, two CD8 naive and one CD8 memory.

CD8 cells classed as naive were CD45RO-negative and positively selected for CCR7, excluding terminally differentiated effector memory CD45RA+ cells. The length of the CDR3 is 16 residues. Germline V gene sequence: CDR1 SGHVS, CDR2 FQNEAQ. V was trimmed by 3 bases and J by 3 bases, leaving 17 bases between them. Study results and limitations: Estimated richness values were generally larger in naive subsets than in memory subsets.

As concerns this clone: What it recognizes is unknown.

Every subset's genomic DNA went evenly onto several immunoSEQ plates. TCRdb's copy holds only in-frame clones and misses some; the assay was immunoSEQ multiplex PCR. The sample carries about 650,000 clones, about 95% recorded once. J is TRBJ1-1 and V is TRBV7-8; possible D gene TRBD1, 6 bases. The clonotype comes from a woman in her twenties or thirties in good health. Sequences were obtained from naive CD8+ T cells sorted from blood. In DNA form, the CDR3 reads TGTGCCAGCAGCTTTTATCCACAGGGCCGAGACACTGAAGCTTTCTTT. This sequence encodes CASSFYPQGRDTEAFF.